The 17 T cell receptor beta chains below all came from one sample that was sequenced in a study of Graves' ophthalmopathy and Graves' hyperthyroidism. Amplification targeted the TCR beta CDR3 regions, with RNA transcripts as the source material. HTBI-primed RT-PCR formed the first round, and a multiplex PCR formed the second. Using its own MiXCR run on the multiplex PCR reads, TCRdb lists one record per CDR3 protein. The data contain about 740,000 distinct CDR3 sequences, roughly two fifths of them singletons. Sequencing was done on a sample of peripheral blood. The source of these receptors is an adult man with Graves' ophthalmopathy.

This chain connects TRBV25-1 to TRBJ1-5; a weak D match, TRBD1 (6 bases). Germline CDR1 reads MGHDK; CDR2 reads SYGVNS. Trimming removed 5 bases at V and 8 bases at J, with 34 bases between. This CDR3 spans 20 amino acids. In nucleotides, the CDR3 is TGTGCCAGCAGTTTATCCAACCGGAGGTGGGGCAGGGACATGTTGGAGCCCCAGCATTTT. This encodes CASSLSNRRWGRDMLEPQHF.

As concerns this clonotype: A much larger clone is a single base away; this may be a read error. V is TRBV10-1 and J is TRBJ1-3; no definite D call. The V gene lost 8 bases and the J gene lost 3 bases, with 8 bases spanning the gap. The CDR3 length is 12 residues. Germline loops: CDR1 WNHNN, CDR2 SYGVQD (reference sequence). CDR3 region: CASLASGNTIYF. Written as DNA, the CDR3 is TGCGCCAGCCTAGCGAGTGGAAACACCATATATTTT.

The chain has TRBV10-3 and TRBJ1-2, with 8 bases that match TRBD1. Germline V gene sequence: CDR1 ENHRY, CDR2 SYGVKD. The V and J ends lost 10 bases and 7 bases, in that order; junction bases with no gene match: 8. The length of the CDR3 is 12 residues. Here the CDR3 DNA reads TGTGCCACCGCTGACAGGGGAGGTGGCTACACCTTC. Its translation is CATADRGGGYTF.

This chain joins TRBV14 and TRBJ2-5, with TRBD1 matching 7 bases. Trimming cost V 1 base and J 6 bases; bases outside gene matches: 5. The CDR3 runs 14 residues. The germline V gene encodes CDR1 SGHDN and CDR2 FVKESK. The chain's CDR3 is CASSQGQGGKTQYF. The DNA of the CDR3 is TGTGCCAGCAGCCAAGGACAGGGCGGCAAGACCCAGTACTTC.

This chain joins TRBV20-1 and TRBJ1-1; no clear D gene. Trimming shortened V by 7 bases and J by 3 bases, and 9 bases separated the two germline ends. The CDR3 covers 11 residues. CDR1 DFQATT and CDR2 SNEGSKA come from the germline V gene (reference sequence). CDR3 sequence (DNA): TGCAGTGGGCGGGGAGACACTGAAGCTTTCTTT. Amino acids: CSGRGDTEAFF.

The CDR3 nucleotides are TGTGCCAGCAGCTCCCGAGGTCCGGGCAATGGCTACACCTTC. Protein sequence: CASSSRGPGNGYTF. V usage is TRBV5-6 and J usage is TRBJ1-2; no firm D call. Trimming removed 3 bases at V and 6 bases at J, with 15 bases between. CDR3 size: 14 residues. Germline values: CDR1 SGHDT, CDR2 YYEEEE.

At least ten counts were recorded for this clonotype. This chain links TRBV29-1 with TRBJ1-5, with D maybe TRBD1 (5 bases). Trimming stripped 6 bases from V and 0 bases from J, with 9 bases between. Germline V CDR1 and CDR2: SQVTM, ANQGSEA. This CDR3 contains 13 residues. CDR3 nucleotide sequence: TGCAGCGTCCAGACAGCTAGCAATCAGCCCCAGCATTTT. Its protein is CSVQTASNQPQHF.

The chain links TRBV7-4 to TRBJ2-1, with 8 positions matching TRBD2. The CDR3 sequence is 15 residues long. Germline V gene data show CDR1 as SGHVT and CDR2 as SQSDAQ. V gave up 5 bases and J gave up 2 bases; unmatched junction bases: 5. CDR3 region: CASSPIAGPYNEQFF. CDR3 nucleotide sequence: TGTGCCAGCAGCCCCATAGCGGGGCCCTACAATGAGCAGTTCTTC. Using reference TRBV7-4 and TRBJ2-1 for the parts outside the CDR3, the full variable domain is GAGVSQSPRYKVAKRGRDVALRCDSISGHVTLYWYRQTLGQGSEVLTYSQSDAQRDKSGRPSGRFSAERPERSVSTLKIQRTEQGDSAVYLCASSPIAGPYNEQFFGPGTRLTVL.

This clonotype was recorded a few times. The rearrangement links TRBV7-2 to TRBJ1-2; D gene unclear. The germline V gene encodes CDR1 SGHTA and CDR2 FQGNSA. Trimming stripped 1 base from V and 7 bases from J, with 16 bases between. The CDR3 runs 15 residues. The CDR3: CASSLDPATFGGYTF. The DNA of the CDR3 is TGTGCCAGCAGCTTAGATCCGGCTACATTTGGTGGCTACACCTTC.

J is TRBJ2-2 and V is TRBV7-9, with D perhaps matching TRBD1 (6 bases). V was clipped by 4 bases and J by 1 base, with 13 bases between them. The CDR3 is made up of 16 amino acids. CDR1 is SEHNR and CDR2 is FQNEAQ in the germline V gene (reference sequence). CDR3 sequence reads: CASSSAGQRNTGELFF. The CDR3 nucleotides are TGTGCCAGCAGCTCCGCCGGACAGAGGAACACCGGGGAGCTGTTTTTT.

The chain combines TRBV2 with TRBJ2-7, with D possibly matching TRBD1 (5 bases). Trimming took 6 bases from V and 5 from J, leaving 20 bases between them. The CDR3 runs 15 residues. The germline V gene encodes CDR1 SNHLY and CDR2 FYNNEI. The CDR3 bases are TGTGCCAGCAGCTTAGTATTGGTGCAGGGCCACGAGCAGTACTTC. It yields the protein CASSLVLVQGHEQYF.

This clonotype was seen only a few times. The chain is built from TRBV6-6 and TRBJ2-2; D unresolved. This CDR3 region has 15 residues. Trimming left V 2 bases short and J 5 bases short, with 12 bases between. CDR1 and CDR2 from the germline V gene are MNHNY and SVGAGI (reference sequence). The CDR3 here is CASSYRWKETGELFF. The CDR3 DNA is TGTGCCAGCAGTTACCGCTGGAAGGAGACCGGGGAGCTGTTTTTT.

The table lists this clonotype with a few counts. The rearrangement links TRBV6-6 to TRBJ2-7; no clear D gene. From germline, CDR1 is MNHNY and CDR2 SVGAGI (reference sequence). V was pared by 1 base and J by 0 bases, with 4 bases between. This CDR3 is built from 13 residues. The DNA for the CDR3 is TGTGCCAGCAGTTACTTAATCTCCTACGAGCAGTACTTC. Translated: CASSYLISYEQYF.

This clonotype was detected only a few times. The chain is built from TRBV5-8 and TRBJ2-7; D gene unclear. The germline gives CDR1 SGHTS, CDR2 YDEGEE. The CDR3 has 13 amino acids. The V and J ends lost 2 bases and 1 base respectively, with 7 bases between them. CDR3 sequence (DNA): TGTGCCAGCAGCTTTCGGCTGTCCTACGAGCAGTACTTC. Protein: CASSFRLSYEQYF. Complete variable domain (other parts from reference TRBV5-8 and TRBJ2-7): EAGVTQSPTHLIKTRGQQATLRCSPISGHTSVYWYQQALGLGLQFLLWYDEGEERNRGNFPPRFSGRQFPNYSSELNVNALELEDSALYLCASSFRLSYEQYFGPGTRLTVT.

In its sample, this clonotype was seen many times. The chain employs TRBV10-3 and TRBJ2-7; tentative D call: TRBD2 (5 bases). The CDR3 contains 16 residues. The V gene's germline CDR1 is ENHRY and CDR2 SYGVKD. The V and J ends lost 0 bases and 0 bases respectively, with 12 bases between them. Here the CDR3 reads CAISESEGKSSYEQYF. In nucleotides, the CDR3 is TGTGCCATCAGTGAGTCAGAGGGTAAGAGCTCCTACGAGCAGTACTTC.

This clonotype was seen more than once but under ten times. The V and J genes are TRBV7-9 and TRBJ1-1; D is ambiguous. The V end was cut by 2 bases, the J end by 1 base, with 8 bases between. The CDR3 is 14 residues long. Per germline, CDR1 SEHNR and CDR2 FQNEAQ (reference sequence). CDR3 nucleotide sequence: TGTGCCAGCAGCTTAAACCAGTGGAACACTGAAGCTTTCTTT. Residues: CASSLNQWNTEAFF.

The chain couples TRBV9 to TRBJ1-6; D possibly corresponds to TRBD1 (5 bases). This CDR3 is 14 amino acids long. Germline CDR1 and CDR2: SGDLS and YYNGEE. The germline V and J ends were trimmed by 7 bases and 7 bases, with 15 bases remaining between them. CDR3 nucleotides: TGTGCCAGCTCCCCCGTCGGGGGGAATTCACCCCTCCACTTT. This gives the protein CASSPVGGNSPLHF.